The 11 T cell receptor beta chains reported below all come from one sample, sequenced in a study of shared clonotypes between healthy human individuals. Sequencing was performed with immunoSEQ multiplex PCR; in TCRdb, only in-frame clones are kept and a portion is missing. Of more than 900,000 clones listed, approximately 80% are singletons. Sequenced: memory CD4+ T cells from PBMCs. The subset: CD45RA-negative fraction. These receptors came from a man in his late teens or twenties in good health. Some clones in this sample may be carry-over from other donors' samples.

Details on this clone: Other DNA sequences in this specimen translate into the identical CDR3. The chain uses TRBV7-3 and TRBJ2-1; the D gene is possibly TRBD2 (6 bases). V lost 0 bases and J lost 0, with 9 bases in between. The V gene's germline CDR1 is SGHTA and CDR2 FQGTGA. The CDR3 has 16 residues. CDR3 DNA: TGTGCCAGCAGCTTAACGTTGGGAGGCTCCTACAATGAGCAGTTCTTC. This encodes CASSLTLGGSYNEQFF.

Here the CDR3 DNA reads TGCGCCAGCAGCACACAGGGATATAACGAGCAGTACTTC. The encoded protein is CASSTQGYNEQYF. This chain joins TRBV5-1 and TRBJ2-7; perhaps TRBD1 as D (6 bases). This CDR3 region has 13 residues. The V end lost 4 bases, the J end lost 5 bases, and 13 bases lay between the germline ends. Germline V lookup: CDR1 SGHRS, CDR2 YFSETQ.

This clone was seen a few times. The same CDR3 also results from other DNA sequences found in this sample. Here the CDR3 DNA reads TGTGCCAGCAGCTTAGAAGGCAGAAACACTGAAGCTTTCTTT. Protein: CASSLEGRNTEAFF. The rearrangement links TRBV7-9 to TRBJ1-1; D unresolved. Germline assignment: CDR1 SEHNR and CDR2 FQNEAQ (reference sequence). The CDR3 contains 14 residues. V dropped 1 base and J dropped 2 bases, with 8 bases sitting between them.

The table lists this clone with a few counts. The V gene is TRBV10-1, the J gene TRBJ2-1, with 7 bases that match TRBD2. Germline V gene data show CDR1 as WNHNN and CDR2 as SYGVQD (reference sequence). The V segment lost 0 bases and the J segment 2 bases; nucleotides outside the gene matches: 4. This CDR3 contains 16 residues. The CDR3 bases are TGCGCCAGCAGTGAGTCTCTAGCGGCCACCTACAATGAGCAGTTCTTC. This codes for CASSESLAATYNEQFF.

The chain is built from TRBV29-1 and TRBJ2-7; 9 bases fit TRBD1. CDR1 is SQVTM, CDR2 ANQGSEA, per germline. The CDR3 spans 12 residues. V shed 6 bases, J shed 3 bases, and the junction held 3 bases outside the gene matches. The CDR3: CSVSGQGYEQYF. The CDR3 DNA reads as TGCAGCGTATCGGGACAGGGCTACGAGCAGTACTTC.

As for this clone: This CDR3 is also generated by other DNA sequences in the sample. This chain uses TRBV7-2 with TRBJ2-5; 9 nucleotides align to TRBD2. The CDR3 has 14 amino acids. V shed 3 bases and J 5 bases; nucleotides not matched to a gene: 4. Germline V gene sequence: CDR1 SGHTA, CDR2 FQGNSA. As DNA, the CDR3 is TGTGCCAGCAGCTTGGGACTAGCTCCGGAGACCCAGTACTTC. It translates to CASSLGLAPETQYF.

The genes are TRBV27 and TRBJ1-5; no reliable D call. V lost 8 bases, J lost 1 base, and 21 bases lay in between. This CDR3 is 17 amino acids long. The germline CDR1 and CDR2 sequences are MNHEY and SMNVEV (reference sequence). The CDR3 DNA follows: TGTGCCAGCCGGGCCAGGCCGTATGTAGAAAGCAATCAGCCCCAGCATTTT. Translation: CASRARPYVESNQPQHF.

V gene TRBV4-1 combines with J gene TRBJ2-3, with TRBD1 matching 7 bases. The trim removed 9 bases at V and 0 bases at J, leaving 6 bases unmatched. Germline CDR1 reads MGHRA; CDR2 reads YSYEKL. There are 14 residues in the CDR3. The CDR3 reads CARTGTESTDTQYF. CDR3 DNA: TGCGCCAGAACCGGGACAGAGAGCACAGATACGCAGTATTTT.

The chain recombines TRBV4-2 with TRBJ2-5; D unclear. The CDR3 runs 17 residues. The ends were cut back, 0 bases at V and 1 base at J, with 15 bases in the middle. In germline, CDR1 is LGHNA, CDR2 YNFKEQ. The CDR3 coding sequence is TGTGCCAGCAGCCAAGATCTGATTGGGCTAGTCCAAGAGACCCAGTACTTC. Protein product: CASSQDLIGLVQETQYF.

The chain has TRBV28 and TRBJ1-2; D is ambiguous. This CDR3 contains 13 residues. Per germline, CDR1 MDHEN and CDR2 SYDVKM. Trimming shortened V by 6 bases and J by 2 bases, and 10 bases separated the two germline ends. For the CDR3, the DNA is TGTGCCAGCAGACCCGACGGGAACTATGGCTACACCTTC. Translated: CASRPDGNYGYTF.

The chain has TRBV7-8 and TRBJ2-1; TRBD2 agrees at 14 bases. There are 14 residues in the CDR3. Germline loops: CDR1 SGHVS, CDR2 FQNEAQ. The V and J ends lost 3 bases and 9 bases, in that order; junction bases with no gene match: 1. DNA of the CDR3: TGTGCCAGCAGCTTGACTAGCGGGAGGGGTGAGCAGTTCTTC. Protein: CASSLTSGRGEQFF.